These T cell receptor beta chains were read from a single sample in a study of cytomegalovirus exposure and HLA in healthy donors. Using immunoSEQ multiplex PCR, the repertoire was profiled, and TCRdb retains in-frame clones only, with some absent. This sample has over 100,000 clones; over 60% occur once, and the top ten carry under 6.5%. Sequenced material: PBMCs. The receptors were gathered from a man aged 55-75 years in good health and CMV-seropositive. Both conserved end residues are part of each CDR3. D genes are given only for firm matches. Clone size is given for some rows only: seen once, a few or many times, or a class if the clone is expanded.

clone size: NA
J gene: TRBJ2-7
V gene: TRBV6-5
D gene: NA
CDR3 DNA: TGTGCCAGCAGTTACGGCAGGGCGTACGAGCAGTACTTC
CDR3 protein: CASSYGRAYEQYF

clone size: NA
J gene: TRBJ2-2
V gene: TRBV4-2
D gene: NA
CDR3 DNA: TGTGCCAGCAGCCAGGTAGCGGTAAACACCGGGGAGCTGTTTTTT
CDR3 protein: CASSQVAVNTGELFF

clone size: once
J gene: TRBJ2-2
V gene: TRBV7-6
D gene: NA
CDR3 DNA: TGTGCCAGCAGCTTAGTGCAGGGCCGCACCGGGGAGCTGTTTTTT
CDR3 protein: CASSLVQGRTGELFF

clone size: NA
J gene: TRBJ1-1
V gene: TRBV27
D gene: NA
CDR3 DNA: TGTGCCAGCATGGGGTACCGTGTCGCAGGGCAAAACACTGAAGCTTTCTTT
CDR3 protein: CASMGYRVAGQNTEAFF

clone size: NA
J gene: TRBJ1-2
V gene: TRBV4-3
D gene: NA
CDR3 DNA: TGCGCCAGCAGCCAAGATAGCAGGGGCGGCTATGGCTACACCTTC
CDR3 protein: CASSQDSRGGYGYTF

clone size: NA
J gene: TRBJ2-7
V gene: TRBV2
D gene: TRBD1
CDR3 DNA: TGTGCCAGCAGAGCCGCCGGGACAGGGAAATACGAGCAGTACTTC
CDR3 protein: CASRAAGTGKYEQYF

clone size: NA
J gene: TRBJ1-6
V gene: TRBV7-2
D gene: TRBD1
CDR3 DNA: TGTGCCAGCAGCAAGCCCGGGACAGATAATTCACCCCTCCACTTT
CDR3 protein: CASSKPGTDNSPLHF

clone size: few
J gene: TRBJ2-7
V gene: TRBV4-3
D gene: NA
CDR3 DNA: TGCGCCAGCAGCCAAGAGCCAGACGGAGGTGGGAACGAGCAGTACTTC
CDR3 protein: CASSQEPDGGGNEQYF

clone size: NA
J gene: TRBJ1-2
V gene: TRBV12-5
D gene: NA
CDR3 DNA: TGTGCTAGTGGTTCTGACCTCACAGGTGATGGCTACACCTTC
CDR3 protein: CASGSDLTGDGYTF

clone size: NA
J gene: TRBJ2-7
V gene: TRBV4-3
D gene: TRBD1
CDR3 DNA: TGCGCCAGCAGCCAAGATTGGGACAGCGCCTACGAGCAGTACTTC
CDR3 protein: CASSQDWDSAYEQYF

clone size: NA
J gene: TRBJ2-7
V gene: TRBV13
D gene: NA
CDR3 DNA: TGTGCCAGCAGCCACCCAGGGGAATCCTACGAGCAGTACTTC
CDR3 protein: CASSHPGESYEQYF

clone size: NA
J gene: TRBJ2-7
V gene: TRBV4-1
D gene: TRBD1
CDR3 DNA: TGCGCCAGCAGCCAAGTGAACCTTCGGGACAGGGGGTTCGAGCAGTACTTC
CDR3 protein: CASSQVNLRDRGFEQYF

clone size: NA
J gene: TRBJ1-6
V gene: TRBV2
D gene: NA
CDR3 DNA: TGTGCCAGCGAGCTGAGCGGGATGGAGGGTTCACCCCTCCACTTT
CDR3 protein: CASELSGMEGSPLHF

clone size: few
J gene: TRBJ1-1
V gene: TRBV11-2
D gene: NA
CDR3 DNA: TGTGCCAGCAGCTTAGCCCGGTCACAGATAAGAGCTTTCTTT
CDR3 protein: CASSLARSQIRAFF

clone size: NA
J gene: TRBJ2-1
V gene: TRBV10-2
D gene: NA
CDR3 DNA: TGCGCCAGCAGGAAGGGGTCGTCCTACAATGAGCAGTTCTTC
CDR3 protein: CASRKGSSYNEQFF

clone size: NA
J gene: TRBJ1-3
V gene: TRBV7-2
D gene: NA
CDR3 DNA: TGTGCCAGCAGCTTAGCCGCGACAGAATACGGAAACACCATATATTTT
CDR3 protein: CASSLAATEYGNTIYF

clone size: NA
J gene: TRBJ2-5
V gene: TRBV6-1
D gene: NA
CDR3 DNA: TGTGCCAGCAGAGGGATGGGACTCCAAAAAGAGACCCAGTACTTC
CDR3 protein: CASRGMGLQKETQYF

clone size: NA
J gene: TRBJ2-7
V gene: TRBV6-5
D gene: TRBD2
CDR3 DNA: TGTGCCAGCAGGAGAAGCGGGGGGGAGGGCGAGCAGTACTTC
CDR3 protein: CASRRSGGEGEQYF

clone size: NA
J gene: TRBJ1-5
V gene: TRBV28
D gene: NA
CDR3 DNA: TGTGCCAGCACCACAACCGGGTATAGCAATCAGCCCCAGCATTTT
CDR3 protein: CASTTTGYSNQPQHF

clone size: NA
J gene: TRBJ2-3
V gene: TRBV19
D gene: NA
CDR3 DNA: TGTGCCAGTAGTATTCAGGGCCTCGCAGATACGCAGTATTTT
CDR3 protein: CASSIQGLADTQYF

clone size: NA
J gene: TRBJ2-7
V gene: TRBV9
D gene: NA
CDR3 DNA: TGTGCCAGCAGCGTGGGGACATATCCCTACGAGCAGTACTTC
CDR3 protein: CASSVGTYPYEQYF

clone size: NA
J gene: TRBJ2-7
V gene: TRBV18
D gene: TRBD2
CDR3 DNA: TGTGCCAGCTCACCGCCAGGGAGCGGGGGAATCGAGCAGTACTTC
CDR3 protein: CASSPPGSGGIEQYF

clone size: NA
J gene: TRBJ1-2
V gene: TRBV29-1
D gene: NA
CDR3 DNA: TGCAGCGTTGACCCGCAGGCTGCCTATGGCTACACCTTC
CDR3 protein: CSVDPQAAYGYTF

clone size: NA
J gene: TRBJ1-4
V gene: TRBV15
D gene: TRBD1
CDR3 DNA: TGTGCCACCAGCAGGGACAGGGGGGCTGAAAAACTGTTTTTT
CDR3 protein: CATSRDRGAEKLFF

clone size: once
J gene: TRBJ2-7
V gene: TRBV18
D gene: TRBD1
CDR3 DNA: TGTGCCAGCTCACTTATCCGGGACAGGTCCTACGAGCAGTACTTC
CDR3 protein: CASSLIRDRSYEQYF

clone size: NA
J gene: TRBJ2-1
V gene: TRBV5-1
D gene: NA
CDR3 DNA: TGCGCCAGCAGCTTTATCCCCGGACTTTACAATGAGCAGTTCTTC
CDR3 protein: CASSFIPGLYNEQFF